Sequencing of this T cell receptor (beta chain) was carried out in a study of shared clonotypes between healthy human individuals. Across the study: The people who gave samples were two women and three men aged 18 to 49. Per donor, three plates held CD4 naive cells, three held CD4 memory, two held CD8 naive and one held CD8 memory.

Only in-frame clones appear in the TCRdb table, and some are missing; sequencing was by immunoSEQ multiplex PCR. The sample lists 300,000 to 400,000 clones; roughly 87% were seen once. V was trimmed by 3 bases and J by 1 base, leaving 13 bases between them. The CDR3 length is 15 residues. CDR1 is GTSNPN and CDR2 is SVGIG in the germline V gene (reference sequence). Study-level findings and limits: Generation of non-shared clonotypes was less probable than generation of clonotypes shared by all four donors.

In the case of this clone: No antigen is known for it.

V and J are TRBV30 and TRBJ2-4, with D uncertain. This clonotype was obtained from a man in his late teens or twenties in good health. The sequencing input was memory CD8+ T cells sorted from blood. Subset specified: CD45RO+ cells pooled with CCR7-negative TemRA cells. CDR3 nucleotide sequence: TGTGCCTGGAGCAAAGCGATAGGGGCCAAAAACATTCAGTACTTC. Translation: CAWSKAIGAKNIQYF. The full variable domain, its missing parts supplied by reference TRBV30 and TRBJ2-4, is SQTIHQWPATLVQPVGSPLSLECTVEGTSNPNLYWYRQAAGRGLQLLFYSVGIGQISSEVPQNLSASRPQDRQFILSSKKLLLSDSGFYLCAWSKAIGAKNIQYFGAGTRLSVL.